The TCR beta chain described here comes from a study of blood T cell repertoires in COVID-19. The wider study: Acute-phase and convalescent COVID-19 samples originated in the United States, Italy and Spain. PBMCs, B-cell-depleted T cells, or T cells were the source of the cDNA or gDNA that made up the material.

In the original processing: Estimation of nucleated cell counts was performed using reference gene primer amplification. TCRdb's copy holds only in-frame clones and misses some; the assay was immunoSEQ multiplex PCR. The V and J calls and clone size are taken from that table; D and trimming were inferred from the DNA. The table records approximately 260,000 clones, 85% to 90% of them present only once. Germline lookup yields CDR1 KGHDR and CDR2 SFDVKD. Trimming cost V 6 bases and J 4 bases; bases outside gene matches: 8. The CDR3 spans 17 residues. This receptor was obtained from a woman aged 40 to 50 who had recovered from COVID-19. Sample: peripheral blood. The rearrangement joins TRBV24-1 to TRBJ2-3, with 14 bases lining up with TRBD2. CDR3 sequence reads: CATSPSGTSGRADTQYF. The DNA for the CDR3 is TGTGCCACCAGTCCGTCCGGGACTAGCGGGAGAGCAGATACGCAGTATTTT.